This T cell receptor (beta chain) was documented in a study of T-cell reconstitution after alpha-beta-depleted transplantation in children. In regard to this clonotype: Its target is not known.

Unique molecular identifiers were incorporated during preparation of the TCRbeta library. MiXCR was run by TCRdb on the PCR reads, yielding one entry per CDR3 protein. This sample yields some 350,000 distinct CDR3 sequences, of which around 16% are seen a single time; around 38% belongs to the top ten. CDR1 MGHRA and CDR2 YSYEKL come from the germline V gene. Deletions cut 0 bases from V and 6 bases from J, with 16 bases between. CDR3 size: 16 residues. Study results and caveats: Several patients had high TCRbeta diversity at day 60; it came from surviving recipient T cells and thymic progenitors. Reported findings indicate that, about two months after transplant, alpha-beta T cells came from several hundred expanded clones, which were derived from non-depleted graft cells. Newly produced T cells mostly provided counts and TCRbeta diversity after one year, as hyperexpanded clones declined.

The chain has TRBV4-1 and TRBJ2-3; weak D call: TRBD2 (5 bases). The sequences come from PBMCs, mostly from graft donor cells, collected 360 days after TCRalphabeta/CD19-depleted stem cell transplant. The clonotype comes from a male patient between 2 and 10 years old who had a stem cell transplant for acute lymphoblastic leukemia, so the T cells may come from the graft donor. The CDR3 DNA is TGCGCCAGCAGCCAAGATCTAACTAGTCTTACGGATACGCAGTATTTT. It is translated as CASSQDLTSLTDTQYF.